Shown below are 5 T cell receptor beta chains from a single sample sequenced in a study of Tregs in tolerant kidney transplant recipients. Libraries were prepared by immunoSEQ multiplex PCR; TCRdb keeps only in-frame clonotypes and omits some of them. This sample contains about 48,000 clones. The source material was CD4+ T cells from blood, sampled before the transplant. These TCRs come from a human donor who received a combined kidney and bone marrow transplant.

Comment on this clone: The read falls 3 residues short of the CDR3 end, and the missing part is taken from the germline J gene. The chain joins TRBV2 to TRBJ1-2; 10 bases agree with TRBD1. Germline V lookup: CDR1 SNHLY, CDR2 FYNNEI. The CDR3 consists of 15 residues. The DNA read from the CDR3 is TGTGCCAGCCCGGGACAGGGGCGGTCCTCGGGAGGC. Protein: CASPGQGRSSGG. In full, the CDR3 reads CASPGQGRSSGGYTF.

Note on this clone: The DNA ends 3 residues before the CDR3 does, and the rest of the CDR3 is filled in from the germline J gene. The gene calls are TRBV6-2 or TRBV6-3 and TRBJ2-3; TRBD2 aligns across 7 bases. CDR3 length equals 15 residues. Germline CDR1 is MNHEY and CDR2 is SVGEGT. V lost 4 bases and J lost 2; bases outside the gene matches: 6. Incomplete CDR3 DNA: TGTGCCAGCAGTTCCCGCGGGGGTATCACAGATACG. It specifies CASSSRGGITDT. In full, the CDR3 reads CASSSRGGITDTQYF.

Note on this clone: With the read ending 3 residues before the CDR3 end, the germline J gene is used to fill in that end. V gene TRBV19 combines with J gene TRBJ2-2; 10 positions match TRBD1. This CDR3 is built from 12 residues. CDR1 and CDR2 from the germline V gene are LNHDA and SQIVND (reference sequence). CDR3 bases read: TGTGCCAGTAGTAGCGACAGGGGGCGG. This translates into CASSSDRGR. The complete CDR3 sequence is CASSSDRGRLFF.

With respect to this clone: The CDR3 is cut off 3 residues early in the read; its end comes from the germline J gene. The V call is TRBV7-9, the J call TRBJ2-5, with D perhaps matching TRBD2 (6 bases). The CDR3 runs to 14 residues. The V gene's germline CDR1 is SEHNR and CDR2 FQNEAQ (reference sequence). The germline V and J ends were trimmed by 5 bases and 2 bases, with 12 bases remaining between them. The CDR3 bases that were read are TGTGCCAGCAGCCCCCGGCGGGGACAAGAGACC. It is translated as CASSPRRGQET. The entire CDR3 is CASSPRRGQETQYF.

A remark on this clone: The read terminates 3 residues ahead of where the CDR3 ends, so the germline J gene completes it. V gene TRBV13 combines with J gene TRBJ1-1, with D possibly TRBD1 on 6 matching bases. CDR1 PRHDT and CDR2 FYEKMQ come from the germline V gene (reference sequence). The CDR3 loop spans 17 amino acids. Trimming left V 4 bases short and J 0 bases short, with 18 bases between. CDR3 sequence reads: CASSYQGLQEMNTEAFF. CDR3 bases read: TGTGCCAGCAGCTATCAGGGGCTCCAAGAGATGAACACTGAA.